The entry below describes one T cell receptor (beta chain). A multiplex PCR was run with 60 Vbeta primers and 13 Jbeta primers. Data came from immunoSEQ multiplex PCR; TCRdb stores just in-frame clones and leaves some out. The listing records about 160,000 clones. The source of the sample is a study of cytomegalovirus exposure and HLA in healthy donors. With 6 bases removed from V and 3 bases from J, the gap between germline ends came to 7 bases. The CDR3 runs 12 residues. In germline, CDR1 is MNHEY, CDR2 SVGAGI. This clonotype originated in a man aged 30 to 39 in good health and CMV-seronegative. The sequencing input was PBMCs. This sequence joins TRBV6-5 and TRBJ2-3; no clear D. CDR3 amino acids: CASRTTTDTQYF. CDR3 sequence (DNA): TGTGCCAGCAGAACGACTACAGATACGCAGTATTTT.